The clone carrying this T cell receptor (beta chain) was observed a handful of times. Its specificity is unknown. These data belong to a study of post-analysis software for immune sequencing data. Points from the study as a whole: Among roughly five TRBV segments more frequent in patients than controls were TRBV5-6, TRBV5-1 and TRBV20-1.

Germline-derived CDR1 and CDR2 are MNHEY and SVGEGT. Trimming stripped 0 bases from V and 8 bases from J, with 8 bases between. The CDR3 sequence is 13 residues long. TCR beta cDNA libraries included unique molecular identifiers. TCRdb recomputed calls from the PCR reads with MiXCR, one row per CDR3 protein. The table has roughly 570,000 distinct CDR3 sequences, less than 40% seen once. The V and J genes are TRBV6-2 or TRBV6-3 and TRBJ2-1; D uncertain. The material sequenced was blood. The sequence derives from a girl between 2 and 17 years old with multiple sclerosis. The CDR3 here is CASSYSPNDEQFF. For the CDR3, the DNA is TGTGCCAGCAGTTACTCGCCAAACGATGAGCAGTTCTTC.